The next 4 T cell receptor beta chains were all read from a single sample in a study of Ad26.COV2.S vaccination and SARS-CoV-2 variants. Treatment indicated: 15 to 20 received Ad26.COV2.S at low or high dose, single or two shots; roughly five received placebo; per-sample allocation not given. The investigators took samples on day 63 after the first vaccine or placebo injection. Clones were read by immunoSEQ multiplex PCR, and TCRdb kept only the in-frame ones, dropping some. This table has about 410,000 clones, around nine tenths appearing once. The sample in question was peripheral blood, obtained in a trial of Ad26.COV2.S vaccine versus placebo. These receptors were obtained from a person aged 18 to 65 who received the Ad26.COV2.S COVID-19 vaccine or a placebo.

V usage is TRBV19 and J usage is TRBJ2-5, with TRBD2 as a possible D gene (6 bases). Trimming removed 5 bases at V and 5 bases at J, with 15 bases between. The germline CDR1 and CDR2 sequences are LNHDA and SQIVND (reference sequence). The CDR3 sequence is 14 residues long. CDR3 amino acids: CASSSYGGSETQYF. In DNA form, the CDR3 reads TGTGCCAGTAGTTCGTACGGGGGATCGGAGACCCAGTACTTC.

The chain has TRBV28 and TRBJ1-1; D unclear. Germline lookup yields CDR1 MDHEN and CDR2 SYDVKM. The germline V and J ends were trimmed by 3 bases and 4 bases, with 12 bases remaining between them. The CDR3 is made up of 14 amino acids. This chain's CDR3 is CASSFSGAGTEAFF. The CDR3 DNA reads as TGTGCCAGCAGTTTCTCTGGAGCCGGCACTGAAGCTTTCTTT.

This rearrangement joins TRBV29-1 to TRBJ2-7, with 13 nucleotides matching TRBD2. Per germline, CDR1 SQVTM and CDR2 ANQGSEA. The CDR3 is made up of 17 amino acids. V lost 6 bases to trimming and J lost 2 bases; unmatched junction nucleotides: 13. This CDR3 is CSVTNPQGTSGTYEQYF. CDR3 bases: TGCAGCGTCACGAACCCTCAGGGGACTAGCGGGACCTACGAGCAGTACTTC.

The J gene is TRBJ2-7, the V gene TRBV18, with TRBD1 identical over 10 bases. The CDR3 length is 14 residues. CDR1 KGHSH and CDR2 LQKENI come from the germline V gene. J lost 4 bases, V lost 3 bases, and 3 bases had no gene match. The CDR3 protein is CASSPGQGRYEQYF. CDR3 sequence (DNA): TGTGCCAGCTCACCGGGACAGGGGAGGTACGAGCAGTACTTC.